This T cell receptor (beta chain) was documented in a study of blood T cell repertoires in COVID-19. Repertoires were generated with immunoSEQ multiplex PCR, while TCRdb's copy carries only in-frame clones and drops some. Of some 270,000 clones in the sample, approximately 85% are singletons; the top ten hold approximately 10%. This CDR3 comprises 16 residues. Looked up from germline, CDR1 is SGDLS and CDR2 is YYNGEE. V lost 0 bases to trimming and J lost 4 bases; unmatched junction nucleotides: 1. The rearrangement joins TRBV9 to TRBJ2-3, with 14 positions matching TRBD2. The source material was peripheral blood. This TCR was recovered from a woman in her sixties or seventies with acute or convalescent COVID-19. CDR3 amino acids: CASSVGLAGGADTQYF. As DNA, the CDR3 is TGTGCCAGCAGCGTAGGACTAGCGGGGGGGGCAGATACGCAGTATTTT.